The 25 T cell receptor beta chains presented below share a single source sample, sequenced in a study of T cell clones after liver transplantation. The protocol was immunoSEQ multiplex PCR, while the TCRdb copy is restricted to in-frame clones and leaves out a portion. The top ten hold 0.85% to 1% of the sample, which has roughly 100,000 clones, more than 75% seen once. This material consisted of CD4+ T cells from blood, taken before liver transplant. The receptors shown here come from a human donor who received a liver transplant.

The chain has TRBV9 and TRBJ1-5; no clear D gene. Germline CDR1 and CDR2: SGDLS and YYNGEE. Trimming shortened V by 0 bases and J by 3 bases, and 10 bases separated the two germline ends. The CDR3 has 15 amino acids. In DNA, the CDR3 is TGTGCCAGCAGCGTAGCTGTCGACACCAATCAGCCCCAGCATTTT. Translated, it gives CASSVAVDTNQPQHF. The variable domain in full, completed from reference TRBV9 and TRBJ1-5, reads DSGVTQTPKHLITATGQRVTLRCSPRSGDLSVYWYQQSLDQGLQFLIQYYNGEERAKGNILERFSAQQFPDLHSELNLSSLELGDSALYFCASSVAVDTNQPQHFGDGTRLSIL.

This sequence joins TRBV2 and TRBJ1-4; D is possibly TRBD1 (5 bases). The V end lost 3 bases, the J end lost 5 bases, and 13 bases lay between the germline ends. This CDR3 is 15 amino acids long. Germline V gives CDR1 SNHLY, CDR2 FYNNEI. CDR3 coding DNA: TGTGCCAGCAGTGACATTGGGACTGGGAATGAAAAACTGTTTTTT. Protein sequence: CASSDIGTGNEKLFF.

This clone was counted once. The CDR3 DNA reads TGTGCCAGCAGTGCCAACCAGGGTACGCAGTATTTT. It yields the protein CASSANQGTQYF. The chain combines TRBV6-4 with TRBJ2-3; weak D call: TRBD1 (5 bases). V was cut by 4 bases and J by 8 bases, with 10 bases left in between. Germline V gives CDR1 MRHNA, CDR2 SNTAGT. The CDR3 totals 12 residues.

The V gene is TRBV5-1, the J gene TRBJ2-5; perhaps TRBD2 as D (6 bases). The CDR3 consists of 14 residues. The germline V gene has CDR1 SGHRS and CDR2 YFSETQ. V lost 3 bases to trimming and J lost 4 bases, with 13 bases between them. The CDR3 loop is CASSSGLLPETQYF. For the CDR3, the DNA is TGCGCCAGCAGCTCGGGACTTCTCCCAGAGACCCAGTACTTC.

The chain uses TRBV10-1 and TRBJ1-1, with a weak D call TRBD1 (5 bases). The CDR3 loop spans 13 amino acids. V lost 0 bases and J lost 7, with 9 bases in between. In germline, CDR1 is WNHNN, CDR2 SYGVQD (reference sequence). For the CDR3, the DNA is TGCGCCAGCAGTGAGTCGGGACGAGGTGAAGCTTTCTTT. Protein: CASSESGRGEAFF.

This sequence joins TRBV5-4 and TRBJ2-7; TRBD1 agrees at 12 bases. With 2 bases clipped from V and 7 bases from J, the junction kept 7 bases outside the gene matches. In germline, CDR1 is SGHNT, CDR2 YYREEE (reference sequence). This CDR3 has 15 residues. CDR3 protein: CASSFSGTGGREQYF. The CDR3, as DNA: TGTGCCAGCAGCTTTTCCGGGACAGGGGGCAGAGAGCAGTACTTC.

The chain combines TRBV27 with TRBJ2-2, with D maybe TRBD1 (5 bases). The V and J ends lost 2 bases and 7 bases respectively, with 14 bases between them. Germline V lookup: CDR1 MNHEY, CDR2 SMNVEV (reference sequence). The CDR3 is made up of 15 amino acids. CDR3 DNA: TGTGCCAGCAGTTTAGGGCGGTGGGGCCACGGGGAGCTGTTTTTT. Its protein is CASSLGRWGHGELFF.

This clone is a singleton in its sample. CDR3 sequence reads: CASSPEDSGTEQFF. As DNA, the CDR3 is TGTGCCAGCTCACCAGAGGATTCCGGGACAGAGCAGTTCTTC. The rearrangement links TRBV18 to TRBJ2-1, with a weak D call TRBD1 (6 bases). The germline V gene encodes CDR1 KGHSH and CDR2 LQKENI. Trimming took off 2 bases at V and 10 bases at J, with 15 bases between the two ends. This CDR3 comprises 14 residues.

In its sample, this clone was seen a few times. This rearrangement joins TRBV27 to TRBJ1-2; 7 bases are a match to TRBD1. Trimming at V came to 0 bases and at J to 2 bases, leaving 3 bases not matched to a gene. Germline CDR1 MNHEY, CDR2 SMNVEV (reference sequence). This CDR3 spans 15 amino acids. The CDR3 DNA sequence: TGTGCCAGCAGTTTATCGGGCAGGGGGAACTATGGCTACACCTTC. It specifies CASSLSGRGNYGYTF.

This clone was detected a few times. V and J are TRBV5-6 and TRBJ1-2; D gene ambiguous. V was trimmed by 0 bases and J by 1 base, leaving 13 bases between them. Germline CDR1 reads SGHDT; CDR2 reads YYEEEE. The CDR3 is made up of 16 amino acids. The CDR3: CASSLDTGRHNYGYTF. As DNA, the CDR3 is TGTGCCAGCAGCTTGGACACGGGCAGGCATAACTATGGCTACACCTTC.

In regard to this clone: The identical CDR3 is also encoded by other nucleotide sequences in the sample. The genes are TRBV9 and TRBJ2-7, with 9 positions matching TRBD2. V trimming: 0 bases; J trimming: 3 bases; junction bases outside the gene matches: 1. The CDR3 loop spans 14 amino acids. Germline V gene data show CDR1 as SGDLS and CDR2 as YYNGEE. In DNA form, the CDR3 reads TGTGCCAGCAGCGTAGGTAGCGGGAGCTACGAGCAGTACTTC. Translation: CASSVGSGSYEQYF.

V is TRBV18 and J is TRBJ2-5; D remains ambiguous. V was pared by 1 base and J by 5 bases, with 11 bases between. This CDR3 has 14 amino acids. Looked up from germline, CDR1 is KGHSH and CDR2 is LQKENI. The CDR3 here is CASSPQDGPETQYF. For the CDR3, the DNA is TGTGCCAGCTCACCACAAGACGGTCCGGAGACCCAGTACTTC.

V and J are TRBV19 and TRBJ1-4, with a tentative D call TRBD1 (6 bases). V gave up 4 bases and J gave up 0 bases, with 9 bases separating them. Germline lookup yields CDR1 LNHDA and CDR2 SQIVND (reference sequence). The CDR3 is 15 amino acids. The DNA for the CDR3 is TGTGCCAGTAGTACTCGACAGGCAACTAATGAAAAACTGTTTTTT. This encodes CASSTRQATNEKLFF.

V usage is TRBV28 and J usage is TRBJ1-1, with D perhaps TRBD1 (6 bases). The V end lost 7 bases, the J end lost 5 bases, and 14 bases lay between the germline ends. Germline-derived CDR1 and CDR2 are MDHEN and SYDVKM. This CDR3 is 13 amino acids long. CDR3 DNA sequence: TGTGCCAGCAAAGGCGGACAGTGGACTGAAGCTTTCTTT. It encodes CASKGGQWTEAFF.

This rearrangement joins TRBV9 to TRBJ1-5; 9 nucleotides match TRBD1. The ends lost 3 bases at V and 5 bases at J; junction bases unmatched: 9. This CDR3 is built from 16 residues. Germline V gives CDR1 SGDLS, CDR2 YYNGEE. The CDR3 sequence is CASSAALDRGDQPQHF. As DNA, the CDR3 is TGTGCCAGCAGCGCGGCCCTGGACAGGGGAGATCAGCCCCAGCATTTT.

The rearrangement joins TRBV7-9 to TRBJ2-1, with D perhaps matching TRBD2 (6 bases). V was cut by 5 bases and J by 4 bases, with 18 bases left in between. Germline CDR1 and CDR2: SEHNR and FQNEAQ (reference sequence). This CDR3 has 16 amino acids. The CDR3 reads CASSLNRGNSYNEQFF. The CDR3 DNA sequence: TGTGCCAGCAGCCTAAACCGGGGGAACTCTTACAATGAGCAGTTCTTC.

This clone was found a few times. This chain uses TRBV28 with TRBJ2-2; 10 bases fit TRBD2. There are 16 residues in the CDR3. Germline V lookup: CDR1 MDHEN, CDR2 SYDVKM. With V trimmed by 3 bases and J by 6 bases, 7 bases remained unmatched. CDR3 loop: CASSFTLAGVSGELFF. DNA for the CDR3: TGTGCCAGCAGTTTTACCCTAGCGGGAGTATCCGGGGAGCTGTTTTTT.

The V call is TRBV4-1, the J call TRBJ1-1, with a tentative D call TRBD1 (5 bases). Germline values: CDR1 MGHRA, CDR2 YSYEKL. CDR3 length equals 16 residues. Trimming shortened V by 3 bases and J by 0 bases, and 14 bases separated the two germline ends. Here the CDR3 DNA reads TGCGCCAGCAGCCAGGGACGGGACGGAGTGAACACTGAAGCTTTCTTT. Amino acids: CASSQGRDGVNTEAFF.

The chain carries TRBV7-2 and TRBJ1-1; 9 positions agree with TRBD1. The CDR3 is made up of 15 amino acids. The germline V gene has CDR1 SGHTA and CDR2 FQGNSA. Trimming at V came to 5 bases and at J to 0 bases, leaving 4 bases not matched to a gene. CDR3 protein: CASSVDRGVNTEAFF. The CDR3 DNA follows: TGTGCCAGCAGCGTTGACAGGGGGGTGAACACTGAAGCTTTCTTT.

The V and J genes are TRBV18 and TRBJ1-3; D might be TRBD1 (5 bases). The germline V gene has CDR1 KGHSH and CDR2 LQKENI. The CDR3 totals 19 residues. V was cut by 3 bases and J by 0 bases, with 21 bases left in between. CDR3 nucleotides: TGTGCCAGCTCACCCACATCTGGGCTGGAAGGACACTCTGGAAACACCATATATTTT. It specifies CASSPTSGLEGHSGNTIYF.

The J gene is TRBJ2-5, the V gene TRBV27, with 9 bases lining up with TRBD2. With 7 bases clipped from V and 4 bases from J, the junction kept 10 bases outside the gene matches. This CDR3 has 15 residues. Per germline, CDR1 MNHEY and CDR2 SMNVEV (reference sequence). Written as DNA, the CDR3 is TGTGCCAGCATTCGGCGGGCGGGAGGGGGAGAGACCCAGTACTTC. Translation: CASIRRAGGGETQYF.

This chain joins TRBV7-2 and TRBJ2-7; D gene unclear. CDR1 is SGHTA and CDR2 is FQGNSA in the germline V gene. V lost 5 bases and J lost 0, with 11 bases in between. This CDR3 is 14 amino acids long. In DNA, the CDR3 is TGTGCCAGCAGCAGAGGCTTGAGCTCCTACGAGCAGTACTTC. It yields the protein CASSRGLSSYEQYF.

The V call is TRBV6-1, the J call TRBJ1-6, with D maybe TRBD1 (5 bases). The CDR3 spans 17 residues. The V end was cut by 1 base, the J end by 0 bases, with 10 bases between. Germline V gene lookup returns CDR1 MNHNS and CDR2 SASEGT. Here the CDR3 reads CASSEVPGSSYNSPLHF. CDR3 sequence (DNA): TGTGCCAGCAGTGAAGTACCAGGGAGCTCCTATAATTCACCCCTCCACTTT.

The CDR3 region is CASSTGGQTLGYTF. In nucleotides, the CDR3 is TGTGCCAGCAGCACCGGGGGACAGACGCTGGGCTACACCTTC. The rearrangement joins TRBV6-6 to TRBJ1-2; 7 bases fit TRBD1. The CDR3 is 14 amino acids. Losses at the gene ends were 6 bases for V and 8 bases for J; bases not matched to a gene: 12. Germline CDR1 reads MNHNY; CDR2 reads SVGAGI (reference sequence).

The V call is TRBV4-3, the J call TRBJ2-3, with D perhaps TRBD1 (5 bases). Germline loops: CDR1 LGHNA, CDR2 YSLEER. Trimming pared 2 bases from V and 4 bases from J, leaving 16 bases between. CDR3 size: 16 residues. This chain's CDR3 is CASSQSEAGISDTQYF. For the CDR3, the DNA is TGCGCCAGCAGCCAAAGTGAGGCAGGGATCTCAGATACGCAGTATTTT.